The next 14 T cell receptor beta chains were all read from a single sample in a study of T-cell memory formation after mild COVID-19. Each CDR3 protein gets one entry after TCRdb re-called the 5' RACE reads with MiXCR. The data contain roughly 410,000 distinct CDR3 sequences, about 24% of them singletons. The sample comprised PBMCs or a T cell subset sorted from them (not recorded which). These receptors were obtained from an adult woman who had mild COVID-19 (a few samples of this study predate the infection). Cell type and time point are not known.

This sequence joins TRBV12-3 or TRBV12-4 and TRBJ1-6; D may be TRBD1 (5 bases). The CDR3 length is 15 residues. Trimming shortened V by 4 bases and J by 2 bases, and 9 bases separated the two germline ends. As DNA, the CDR3 is TGTGCCAGCAGTTCGGGGGGAACCTATAATTCACCCCTCCACTTT. This sequence encodes CASSSGGTYNSPLHF.

This clonotype has only a few counts. The chain combines TRBV7-2 with TRBJ1-3; D gene ambiguous. Trimming removed 3 bases from V and 8 bases from J, with 17 bases in between. CDR1 and CDR2 from the germline V gene are SGHTA and FQGNSA. CDR3 length: 15 residues. Written as DNA, the CDR3 is TGTGCCAGCAGCTTCGCTCTAGGGCGGTGGTACACCATATATTTT. This codes for CASSFALGRWYTIYF.

The CDR3 nucleotides are TGTGCCATCAGTGAGGGATCTACAGGGGTCTATGGCTACACCTTC. Translated: CAISEGSTGVYGYTF. This rearrangement joins TRBV10-3 to TRBJ1-2; 7 nucleotides line up with TRBD1. The CDR3 has 15 amino acids. Germline V lookup: CDR1 ENHRY, CDR2 SYGVKD. J lost 4 bases, V lost 2 bases, and 7 bases had no gene match.

This clonotype was seen only a few times. The gene calls are TRBV10-3 and TRBJ1-5; D possibly corresponds to TRBD1 (6 bases). V was pared by 2 bases and J by 2 bases, with 10 bases between. The germline V gene encodes CDR1 ENHRY and CDR2 SYGVKD. The CDR3 contains 15 residues. For the CDR3, the DNA is TGTGCCATCAGTGAGCCCGGGACACGCAATCAGCCCCAGCATTTT. This encodes CAISEPGTRNQPQHF.

V and J are TRBV3-1 and TRBJ2-3, with D possibly being TRBD2 (7 bases). V lost 5 bases to trimming and J lost 4 bases, with 10 bases between them. This CDR3 region has 13 residues. CDR1 and CDR2 from the germline V gene are LGHDT and YNNKEL (reference sequence). The CDR3 spells CASSGGASDTQYF. The CDR3 nucleotides are TGTGCCAGCAGCGGGGGGGCTTCAGATACGCAGTATTTT.

This clonotype has more than one count but fewer than ten. V and J are TRBV29-1 and TRBJ1-2; 8 nucleotides line up with TRBD1. The V gene end was trimmed by 7 bases and the J gene end by 12 bases; junction bases not matched to a gene: 10. Germline V gene lookup returns CDR1 SQVTM and CDR2 ANQGSEA. There are 11 residues in the CDR3. The CDR3 sequence is CSAMTGDHHTF. In DNA, the CDR3 is TGCAGCGCGATGACAGGGGACCACCACACCTTC. Full variable domain (rest looked up from reference TRBV29-1 and TRBJ1-2): SAVISQKPSRDICQRGTSLTIQCQVDSQVTMMFWYRQQPGQSLTLIATANQGSEATYESGFVIDKFPISRPNLTFSTLTVSNMSPEDSSIYLCSAMTGDHHTFGSGTRLTVV.

This rearrangement joins TRBV12-3 or TRBV12-4 to TRBJ2-7; no firm D call. This CDR3 is 14 amino acids long. V was trimmed by 5 bases and J by 6 bases, leaving 17 bases between them. CDR3 amino acids: CASSIDRRRSEQYF. The DNA for the CDR3 is TGTGCCAGCAGTATCGATAGGCGGCGGTCCGAGCAGTACTTC.

V is TRBV4-2 and J is TRBJ2-3; D unclear. The germline gives CDR1 LGHNA, CDR2 YNFKEQ. The CDR3 length is 12 residues. Trimming left V 0 bases short and J 9 bases short, with 7 bases between. In nucleotides, the CDR3 is TGTGCCAGCAGCCAAGATCTCTTAACGCAGTATTTT. Translation gives CASSQDLLTQYF.

This clonotype occurred a few times. The chain employs TRBV7-3 and TRBJ2-1, with 10 bases lining up with TRBD2. J was trimmed by 6 bases and V by 2 bases; bases with no gene match: 7. The CDR3 consists of 16 residues. Per the germline V gene, CDR1 is SGHTA and CDR2 is FQGTGA. In DNA form, the CDR3 reads TGTGCCAGCAGCTTACAGGCTAGCGGGAGAGGCAATGAGCAGTTCTTC. Its protein is CASSLQASGRGNEQFF.

V and J are TRBV13 and TRBJ2-3; D is undetermined. Germline V gene lookup returns CDR1 PRHDT and CDR2 FYEKMQ (reference sequence). This CDR3 region has 12 residues. Trimming pared 10 bases from V and 2 bases from J, leaving 10 bases between. The CDR3 is CATFVATDTQYF. DNA for the CDR3: TGTGCCACCTTCGTAGCCACAGATACGCAGTATTTT.

This chain uses TRBV7-3 with TRBJ2-7, with 7 positions matching TRBD1. Per germline, CDR1 SGHTA and CDR2 FQGTGA. The trim removed 5 bases at V and 6 bases at J, leaving 4 bases unmatched. The CDR3 totals 12 residues. The CDR3 reads CASSAGTAEQYF. CDR3 DNA sequence: TGTGCCAGCAGCGCCGGGACAGCCGAGCAGTACTTC.

The table lists this clonotype with a few counts. The CDR3 is CASSRVGLAGADYEQYF. CDR3 DNA: TGTGCCAGCTCACGAGTCGGTTTGGCAGGGGCTGACTACGAGCAGTACTTC. V is TRBV18 and J is TRBJ2-7; tentative D call: TRBD1 (6 bases). Deletions cut 4 bases from V and 3 bases from J, with 22 bases between. The CDR3 spans 17 residues. CDR1 and CDR2 from the germline V gene are KGHSH and LQKENI.

This clonotype was seen only a few times. V is TRBV7-3 and J is TRBJ2-1, with 9 bases aligning to TRBD1. Germline loops: CDR1 SGHTA, CDR2 FQGTGA. The CDR3 totals 15 residues. V lost 2 bases, J lost 4 bases, and 3 bases stayed unmatched. CDR3 sequence reads: CASSLLGQGYNEQFF. The CDR3, as DNA: TGTGCCAGCAGCTTACTGGGACAGGGATACAATGAGCAGTTCTTC. Full variable domain (missing parts from reference TRBV7-3 and TRBJ2-1): GAGVSQTPSNKVTEKGKYVELRCDPISGHTALYWYRQSLGQGPEFLIYFQGTGAADDSGLPNDRFFAVRPEGSVSTLKIQRTERGDSAVYLCASSLLGQGYNEQFFGPGTRLTVL.

The CDR3 loop is CAWSVRGRVASGANVLTF. CDR3 in DNA: TGTGCCTGGAGTGTACGGGGCAGGGTGGCCTCTGGGGCCAACGTCCTGACTTTC. The chain links TRBV30 to TRBJ2-6; the D gene could be TRBD1 or TRBD2 (5 bases each). The CDR3 loop spans 18 amino acids. Germline V gene data show CDR1 as GTSNPN and CDR2 as SVGIG (reference sequence). Trimming pared 0 bases from V and 0 bases from J, leaving 15 bases between.